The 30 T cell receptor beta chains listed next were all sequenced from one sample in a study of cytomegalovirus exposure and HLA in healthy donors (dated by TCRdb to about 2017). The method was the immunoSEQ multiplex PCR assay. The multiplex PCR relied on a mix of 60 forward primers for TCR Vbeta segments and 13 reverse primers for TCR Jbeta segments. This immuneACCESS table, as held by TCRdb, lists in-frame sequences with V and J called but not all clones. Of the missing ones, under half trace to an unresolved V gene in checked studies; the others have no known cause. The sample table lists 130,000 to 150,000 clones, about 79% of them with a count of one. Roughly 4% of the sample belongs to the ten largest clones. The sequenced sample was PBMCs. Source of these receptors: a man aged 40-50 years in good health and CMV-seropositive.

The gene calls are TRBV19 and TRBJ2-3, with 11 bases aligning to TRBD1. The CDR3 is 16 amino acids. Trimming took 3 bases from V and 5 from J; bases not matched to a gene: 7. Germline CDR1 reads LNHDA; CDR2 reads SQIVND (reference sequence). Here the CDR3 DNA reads TGTGCCAGTAGTATTGGGGACAGGGGGTGGAAAGATACGCAGTATTTT. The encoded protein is CASSIGDRGWKDTQYF.

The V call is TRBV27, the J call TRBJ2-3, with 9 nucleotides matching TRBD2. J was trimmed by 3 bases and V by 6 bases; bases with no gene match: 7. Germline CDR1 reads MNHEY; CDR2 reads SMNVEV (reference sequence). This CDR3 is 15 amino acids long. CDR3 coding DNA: TGTGCCAGCAGAGAAGCGGGGGGACCAACAGATACGCAGTATTTT. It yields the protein CASREAGGPTDTQYF.

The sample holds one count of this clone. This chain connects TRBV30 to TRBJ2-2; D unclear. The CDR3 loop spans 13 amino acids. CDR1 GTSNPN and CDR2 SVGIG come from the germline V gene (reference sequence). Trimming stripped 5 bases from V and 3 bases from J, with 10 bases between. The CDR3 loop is CAWRPTYTGELFF. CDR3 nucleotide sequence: TGTGCCTGGCGCCCGACATACACCGGGGAGCTGTTTTTT. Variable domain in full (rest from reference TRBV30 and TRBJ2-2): SQTIHQWPATLVQPVGSPLSLECTVEGTSNPNLYWYRQAAGRGLQLLFYSVGIGQISSEVPQNLSASRPQDRQFILSSKKLLLSDSGFYLCAWRPTYTGELFFGEGSRLTVL.

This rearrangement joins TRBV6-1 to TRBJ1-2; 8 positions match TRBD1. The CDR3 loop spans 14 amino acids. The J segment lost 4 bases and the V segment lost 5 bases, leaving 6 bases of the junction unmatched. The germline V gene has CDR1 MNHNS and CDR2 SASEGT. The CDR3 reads CASSRQGLGYGYTF. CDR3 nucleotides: TGTGCCAGCAGTCGACAGGGGCTAGGCTATGGCTACACCTTC.

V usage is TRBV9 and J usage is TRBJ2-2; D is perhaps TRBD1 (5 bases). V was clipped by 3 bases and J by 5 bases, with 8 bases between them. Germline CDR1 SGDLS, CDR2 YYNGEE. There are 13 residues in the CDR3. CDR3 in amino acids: CASSASGTGELFF. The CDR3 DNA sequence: TGTGCCAGCAGCGCATCAGGGACCGGGGAGCTGTTTTTT.

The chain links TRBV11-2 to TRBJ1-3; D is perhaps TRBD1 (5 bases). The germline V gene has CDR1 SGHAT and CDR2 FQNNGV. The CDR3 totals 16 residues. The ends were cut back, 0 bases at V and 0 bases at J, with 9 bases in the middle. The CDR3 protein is CASSLDQGYSGNTIYF. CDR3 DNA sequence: TGTGCCAGCAGCTTAGATCAGGGCTACTCTGGAAACACCATATATTTT.

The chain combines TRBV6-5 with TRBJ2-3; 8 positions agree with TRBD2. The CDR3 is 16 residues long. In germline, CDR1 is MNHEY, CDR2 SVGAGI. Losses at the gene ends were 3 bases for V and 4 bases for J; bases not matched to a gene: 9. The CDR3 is CASSYGAGGPPDTQYF. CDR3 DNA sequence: TGTGCCAGCAGTTATGGGGCGGGAGGCCCTCCAGATACGCAGTATTTT.

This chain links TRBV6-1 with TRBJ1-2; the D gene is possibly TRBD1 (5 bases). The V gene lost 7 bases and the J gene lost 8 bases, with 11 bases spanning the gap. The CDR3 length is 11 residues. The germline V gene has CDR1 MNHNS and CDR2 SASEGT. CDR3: CASTQDRGYTF. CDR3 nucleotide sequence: TGTGCCAGCACCCAAGACAGAGGCTACACCTTC.

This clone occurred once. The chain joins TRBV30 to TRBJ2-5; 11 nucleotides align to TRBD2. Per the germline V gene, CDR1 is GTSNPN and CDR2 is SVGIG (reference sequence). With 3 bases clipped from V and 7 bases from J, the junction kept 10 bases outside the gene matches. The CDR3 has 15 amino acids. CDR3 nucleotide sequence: TGTGCCTGGAGCCGAGGGACTAGCGGCGCGGGGACCCAGTACTTC. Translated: CAWSRGTSGAGTQYF.

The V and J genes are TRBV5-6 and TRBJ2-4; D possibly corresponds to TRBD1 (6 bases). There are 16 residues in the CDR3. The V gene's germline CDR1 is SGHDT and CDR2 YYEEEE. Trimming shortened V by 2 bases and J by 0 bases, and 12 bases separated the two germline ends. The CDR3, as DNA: TGTGCCAGCAGCTTCCAGGGGTCCAAAGCCAAAAACATTCAGTACTTC. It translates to CASSFQGSKAKNIQYF.

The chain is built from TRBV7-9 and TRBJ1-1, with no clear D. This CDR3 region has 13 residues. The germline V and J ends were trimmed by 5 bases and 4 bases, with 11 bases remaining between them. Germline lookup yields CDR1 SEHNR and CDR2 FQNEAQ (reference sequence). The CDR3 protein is CASSPGLGTEAFF. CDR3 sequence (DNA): TGTGCCAGCAGCCCCGGGTTGGGCACTGAAGCTTTCTTT.

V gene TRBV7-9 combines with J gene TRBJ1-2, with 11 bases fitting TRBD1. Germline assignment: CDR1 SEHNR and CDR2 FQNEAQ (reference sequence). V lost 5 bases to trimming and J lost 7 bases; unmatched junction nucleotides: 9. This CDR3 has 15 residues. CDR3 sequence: CASSPRTGGASGYTF. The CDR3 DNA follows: TGTGCCAGCAGCCCCCGGACAGGGGGCGCATCTGGCTACACCTTC.

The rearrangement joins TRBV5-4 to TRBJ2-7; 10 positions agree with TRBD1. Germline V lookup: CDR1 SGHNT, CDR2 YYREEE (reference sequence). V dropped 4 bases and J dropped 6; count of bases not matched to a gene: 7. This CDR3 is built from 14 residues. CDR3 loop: CASSRRDRGFEQYF. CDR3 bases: TGTGCCAGCAGCCGCCGGGACAGGGGTTTCGAGCAGTACTTC.

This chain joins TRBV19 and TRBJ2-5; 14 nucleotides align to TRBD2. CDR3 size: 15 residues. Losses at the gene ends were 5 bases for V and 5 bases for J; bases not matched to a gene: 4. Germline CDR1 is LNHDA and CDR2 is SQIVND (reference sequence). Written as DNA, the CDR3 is TGTGCCAGTAGTGGGACTAGCGGGAGTAAGGAGACCCAGTACTTC. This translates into CASSGTSGSKETQYF. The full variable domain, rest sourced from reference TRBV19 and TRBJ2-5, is DGGITQSPKYLFRKEGQNVTLSCEQNLNHDAMYWYRQDPGQGLRLIYYSQIVNDFQKGDIAEGYSVSREKKESFPLTVTSAQKNPTAFYLCASSGTSGSKETQYFGPGTRLLVL.

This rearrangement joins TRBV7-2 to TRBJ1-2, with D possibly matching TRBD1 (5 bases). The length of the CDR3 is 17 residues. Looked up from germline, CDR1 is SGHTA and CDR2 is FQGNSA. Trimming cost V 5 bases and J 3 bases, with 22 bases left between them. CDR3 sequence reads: CASSPRGRAIRDYGYTF. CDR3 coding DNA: TGTGCCAGCAGCCCGCGGGGCAGGGCTATTCGGGACTATGGCTACACCTTC.

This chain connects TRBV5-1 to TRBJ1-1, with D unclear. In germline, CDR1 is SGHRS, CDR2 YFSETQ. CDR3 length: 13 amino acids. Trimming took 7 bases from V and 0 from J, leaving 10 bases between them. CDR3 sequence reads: CASGSTVNTEAFF. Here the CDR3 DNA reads TGCGCCAGCGGGTCCACAGTGAACACTGAAGCTTTCTTT.

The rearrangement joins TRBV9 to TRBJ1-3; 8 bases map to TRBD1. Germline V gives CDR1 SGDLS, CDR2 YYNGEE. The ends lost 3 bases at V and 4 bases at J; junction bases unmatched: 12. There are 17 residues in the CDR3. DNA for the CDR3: TGTGCCAGCAGCGGCCGGGGTGGACAGGGAAAGGGAAACACCATATATTTT. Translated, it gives CASSGRGGQGKGNTIYF.

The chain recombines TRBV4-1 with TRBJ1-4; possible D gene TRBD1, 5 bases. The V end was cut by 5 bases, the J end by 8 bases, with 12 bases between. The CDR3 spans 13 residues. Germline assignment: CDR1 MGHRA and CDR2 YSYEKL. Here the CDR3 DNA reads TGCGCCAGCAGCTTGGGGCCTGTGGAAAAACTGTTTTTT. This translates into CASSLGPVEKLFF.

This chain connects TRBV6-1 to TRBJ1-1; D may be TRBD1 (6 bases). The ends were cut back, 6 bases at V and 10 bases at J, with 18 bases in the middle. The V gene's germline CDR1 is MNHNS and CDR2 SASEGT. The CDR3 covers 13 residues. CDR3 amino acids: CASRGGGWRGAFF. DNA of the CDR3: TGTGCCAGCAGAGGGGGGGGATGGCGCGGAGCTTTCTTT.

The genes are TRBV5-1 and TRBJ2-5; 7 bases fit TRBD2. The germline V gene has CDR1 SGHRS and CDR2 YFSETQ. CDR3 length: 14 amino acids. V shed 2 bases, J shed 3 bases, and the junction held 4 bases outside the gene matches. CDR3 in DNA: TGCGCCAGCAGCTTAATGGCGGGAGAAGAGACCCAGTACTTC. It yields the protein CASSLMAGEETQYF.

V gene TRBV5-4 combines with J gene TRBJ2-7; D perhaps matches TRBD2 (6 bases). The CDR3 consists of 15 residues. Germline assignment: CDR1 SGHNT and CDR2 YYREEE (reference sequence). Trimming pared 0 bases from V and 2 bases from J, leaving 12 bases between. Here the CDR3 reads CASSLGGIGAYEQYF. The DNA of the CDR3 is TGTGCCAGCAGCTTGGGCGGGATTGGGGCCTACGAGCAGTACTTC.

This CDR3 is CAWKDRARAFF. The DNA for the CDR3 is TGTGCCTGGAAGGACAGGGCTCGGGCTTTCTTT. V is TRBV30 and J is TRBJ1-1, with 8 bases that match TRBD1. The V and J ends lost 4 bases and 11 bases, in that order; junction bases with no gene match: 6. CDR1 is GTSNPN and CDR2 is SVGIG in the germline V gene (reference sequence). The CDR3 consists of 11 residues. The entire variable domain, with the rest obtained from reference TRBV30 and TRBJ1-1, is as follows: SQTIHQWPATLVQPVGSPLSLECTVEGTSNPNLYWYRQAAGRGLQLLFYSVGIGQISSEVPQNLSASRPQDRQFILSSKKLLLSDSGFYLCAWKDRARAFFGQGTRLTVV.

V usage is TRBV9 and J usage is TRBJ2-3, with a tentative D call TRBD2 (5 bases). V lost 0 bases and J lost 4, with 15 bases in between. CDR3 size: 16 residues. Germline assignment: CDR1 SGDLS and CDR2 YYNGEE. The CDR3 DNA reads TGTGCCAGCAGCGTAGGAATAGCGTCTGTCGCAGATACGCAGTATTTT. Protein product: CASSVGIASVADTQYF. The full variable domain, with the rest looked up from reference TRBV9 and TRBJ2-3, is DSGVTQTPKHLITATGQRVTLRCSPRSGDLSVYWYQQSLDQGLQFLIQYYNGEERAKGNILERFSAQQFPDLHSELNLSSLELGDSALYFCASSVGIASVADTQYFGPGTRLTVL.

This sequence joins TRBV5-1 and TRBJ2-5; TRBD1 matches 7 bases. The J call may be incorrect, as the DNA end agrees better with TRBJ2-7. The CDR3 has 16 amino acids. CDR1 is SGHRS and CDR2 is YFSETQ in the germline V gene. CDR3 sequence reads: CASSLGPTGNFYEQYF. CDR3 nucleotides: TGCGCCAGCAGCTTGGGCCCGACAGGGAATTTCTACGAGCAGTACTTC.

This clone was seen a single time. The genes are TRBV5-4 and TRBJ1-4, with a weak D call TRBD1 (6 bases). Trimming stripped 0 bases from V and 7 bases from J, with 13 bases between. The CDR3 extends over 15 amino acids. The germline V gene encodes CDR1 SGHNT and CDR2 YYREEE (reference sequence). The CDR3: CASSLVGGGREKLFF. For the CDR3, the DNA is TGTGCCAGCAGCTTGGTAGGGGGTGGACGTGAAAAACTGTTTTTT.

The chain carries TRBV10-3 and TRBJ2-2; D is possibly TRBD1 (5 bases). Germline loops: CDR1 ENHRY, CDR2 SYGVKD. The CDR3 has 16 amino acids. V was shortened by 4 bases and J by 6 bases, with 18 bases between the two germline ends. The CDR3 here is CAISGAGRVGAGELFF. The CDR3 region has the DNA TGTGCCATCAGTGGAGCAGGTCGGGTAGGGGCCGGGGAGCTGTTTTTT.

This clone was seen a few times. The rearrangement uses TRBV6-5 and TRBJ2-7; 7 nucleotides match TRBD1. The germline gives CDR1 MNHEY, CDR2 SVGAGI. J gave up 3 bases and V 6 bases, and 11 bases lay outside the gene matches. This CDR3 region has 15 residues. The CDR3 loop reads CASRLTGAGDYEQYF. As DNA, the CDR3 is TGTGCCAGCAGACTCACAGGGGCCGGGGACTACGAGCAGTACTTC.

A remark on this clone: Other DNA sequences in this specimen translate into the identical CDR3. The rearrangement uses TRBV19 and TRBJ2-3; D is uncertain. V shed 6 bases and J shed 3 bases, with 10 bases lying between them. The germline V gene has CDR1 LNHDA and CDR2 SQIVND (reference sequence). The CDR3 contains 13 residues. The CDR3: CASSWALTDTQYF. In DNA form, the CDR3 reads TGTGCCAGTAGCTGGGCTCTAACAGATACGCAGTATTTT.

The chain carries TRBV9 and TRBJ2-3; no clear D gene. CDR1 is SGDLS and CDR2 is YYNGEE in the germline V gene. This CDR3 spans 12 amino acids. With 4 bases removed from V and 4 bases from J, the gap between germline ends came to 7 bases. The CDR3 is CASSTPPDTQYF. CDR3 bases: TGTGCCAGCAGCACTCCACCAGATACGCAGTATTTT.

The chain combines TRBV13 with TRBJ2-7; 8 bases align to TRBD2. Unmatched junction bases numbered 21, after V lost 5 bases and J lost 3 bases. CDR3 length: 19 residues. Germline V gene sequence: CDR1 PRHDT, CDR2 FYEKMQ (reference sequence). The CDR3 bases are TGTGCCAGCAGCACCCGGTCAGGTTTGTTTGGGACTAGTAGCTACGAGCAGTACTTC. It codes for CASSTRSGLFGTSSYEQYF.